This T cell receptor (beta chain) was found in a study of response to subunit inactivated influenza vaccine. Study-level results: The authors offered the suggestion that each seasonal influenza vaccination recruits few new T cells.

One entry per CDR3 protein results from TCRdb running MiXCR on the RT-PCR reads. The top ten clones hold under 30% of a sample with around 190,000 distinct CDR3 sequences, roughly an eighth of them seen once. The CDR3 runs 15 residues. CDR1 and CDR2 from the germline V gene are LNHNV and YYDKDF (reference sequence). V lost 3 bases and J lost 4; bases outside the gene matches: 6. This clonotype was observed a few times. Antigen specificity is unknown. The J gene is TRBJ1-3, the V gene TRBV15; TRBD1 aligns across 7 bases. The receptor was derived from a man aged 45-65 years who received an inactivated influenza vaccine. Sequencing was performed on CD8+ T cells sorted from PBMCs, taken about 5 days after vaccination. The DNA for the CDR3 is TGTGCCACCAGCAGGACTCGACAGGGAGGAAACACCATATATTTT. This gives the protein CATSRTRQGGNTIYF. Together with reference TRBV15 and TRBJ1-3, the CDR3 gives the full variable domain: DAMVIQNPRYQVTQFGKPVTLSCSQTLNHNVMYWYQQKSSQAPKLLFHYYDKDFNNEADTPDNFQSRRPNTSFCFLDIRSPGLGDTAMYLCATSRTRQGGNTIYFGEGSWLTVV.